The 3 T cell receptor beta chains in this list originate from one sample, sequenced in a study of immune cell composition in non-small cell lung cancer. Measured with immunoSEQ multiplex PCR; TCRdb has only the in-frame clones, and not every one. This sample yields 4,000 to 5,000 clones, of which roughly 71% are seen a single time; about 9% belongs to the top ten. Normal lung was taken at the farthest possible site, at least 3 cm from tumour. The sample taken for sequencing was non-adjacent lung tissue. These receptors were collected from a human donor with non-small cell lung cancer.

This clone turned up a few times. V and J are TRBV9 and TRBJ2-3; TRBD2 aligns across 12 bases. V was clipped by 2 bases and J by 2 bases; unmatched bases: 9. CDR3 length equals 18 residues. Germline V gene sequence: CDR1 SGDLS, CDR2 YYNGEE. DNA for the CDR3: TGTGCCAGCAGCGTTACTAGCGGGGGGCCTCTTAACACAGATACGCAGTATTTT. It codes for CASSVTSGGPLNTDTQYF.

The chain joins TRBV7-9 to TRBJ2-1; no clear D. Trimming took off 1 base at V and 11 bases at J, with 6 bases between the two ends. The CDR3 runs 11 residues. Germline loops: CDR1 SEHNR, CDR2 FQNEAQ (reference sequence). The CDR3 region is CASSLDQKQFF. CDR3 nucleotides: TGTGCCAGCAGCTTAGATCAGAAGCAGTTCTTC.

The chain is built from TRBV11-3 and TRBJ1-6; D gene ambiguous. The CDR3 spans 14 residues. The V gene's germline CDR1 is SGHNT and CDR2 YENEEA. Trimming took off 5 bases at V and 5 bases at J, with 10 bases between the two ends. The CDR3 DNA is TGTGCCAGCAGCCCCCCAGACAATAATTCACCCCTCCACTTT. It encodes CASSPPDNNSPLHF.